This T cell receptor beta chain was captured by sequencing in a study of OX40 agonist ivuxolimab in advanced cancers. Study summary: The patients received agonistic anti-OX40 (CD134) antibody ivuxolimab. People who had prior anti-PD-1, anti-PD-L1 or anti-CTLA-4 therapy could take part, and 40% had some.

With respect to this clone: Its antigen is unidentified.

This CDR3 region has 13 residues. The germline V gene encodes CDR1 SEHNR and CDR2 FQNEAQ (reference sequence). V shed 7 bases and J shed 6 bases, with 16 bases lying between them. Using immunoSEQ multiplex PCR, the repertoire was profiled, and TCRdb retains in-frame clones only, with some absent. The sample lists roughly 30,000 clones; 65% to 90% were seen once. Study-level results: Dosing at 0.1 to 3.0 mg/kg was accompanied by clonal expansion of CD4+ and CD8+ blood T cells by week 6. The average count of expanded clones was higher among CD8+ T cells than among CD4+.

The sample was CD4+ or CD8+ T cells sorted from blood, taken in a trial of the OX40 agonist ivuxolimab. This TCR was sampled from an adult with an advanced solid tumor such as melanoma, head and neck, liver or kidney cancer. The chain employs TRBV7-9 and TRBJ2-7; D might be TRBD2 (5 bases). CDR3 sequence: CASTHRGRLEQYF. In DNA form, the CDR3 reads TGTGCCAGCACCCATCGGGGTCGACTCGAGCAGTACTTC.